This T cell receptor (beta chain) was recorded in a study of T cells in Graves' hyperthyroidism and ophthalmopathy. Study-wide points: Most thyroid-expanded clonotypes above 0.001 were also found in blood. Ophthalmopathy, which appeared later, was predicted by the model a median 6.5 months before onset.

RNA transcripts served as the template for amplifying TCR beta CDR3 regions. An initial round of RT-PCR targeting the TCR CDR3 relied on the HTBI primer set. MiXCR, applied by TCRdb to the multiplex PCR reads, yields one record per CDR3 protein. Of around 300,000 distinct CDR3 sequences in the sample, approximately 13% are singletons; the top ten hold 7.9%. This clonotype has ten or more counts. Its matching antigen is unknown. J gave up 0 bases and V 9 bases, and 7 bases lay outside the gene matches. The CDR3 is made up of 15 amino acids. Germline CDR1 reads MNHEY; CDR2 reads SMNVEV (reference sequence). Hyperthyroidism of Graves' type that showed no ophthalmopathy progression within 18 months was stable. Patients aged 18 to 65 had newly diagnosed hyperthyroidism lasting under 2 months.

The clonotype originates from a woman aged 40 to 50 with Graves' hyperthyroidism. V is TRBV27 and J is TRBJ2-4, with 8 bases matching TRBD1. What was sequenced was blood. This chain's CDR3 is CASGQGPLAKNIQYF. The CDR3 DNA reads TGTGCCAGTGGACAGGGACCCTTAGCCAAAAACATTCAGTACTTC.